This TCR beta chain was retrieved from a study of control samples from healthy donors and cancer patients. This clone was counted once. V gave up 3 bases and J gave up 2 bases, with 8 bases separating them. Germline CDR1 reads SEHNR; CDR2 reads FQNEAQ (reference sequence). The CDR3 has 13 residues. TCRdb's table, derived via immunoSEQ multiplex PCR, lists solely in-frame clones and lacks some. The sample records roughly 170,000 clones, more than 85% being singletons. The chain has TRBV7-9 and TRBJ2-7; possibly TRBD1 for D (5 bases). The sequence derives from a woman between 40 and 55 years old in good health. Specimen: blood. The CDR3 sequence is CASSFRQTYEQYF. The DNA of the CDR3 is TGTGCCAGCAGCTTCCGACAGACCTACGAGCAGTACTTC.